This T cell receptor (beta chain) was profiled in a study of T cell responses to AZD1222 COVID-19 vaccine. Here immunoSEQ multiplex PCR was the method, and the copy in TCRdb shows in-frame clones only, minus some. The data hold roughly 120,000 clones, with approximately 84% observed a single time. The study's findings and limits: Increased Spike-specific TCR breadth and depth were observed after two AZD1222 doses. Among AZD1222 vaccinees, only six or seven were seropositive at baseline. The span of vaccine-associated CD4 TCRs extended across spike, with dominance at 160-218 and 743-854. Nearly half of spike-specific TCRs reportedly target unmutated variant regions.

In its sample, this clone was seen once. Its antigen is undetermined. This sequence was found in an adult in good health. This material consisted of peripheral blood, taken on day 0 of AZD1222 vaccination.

CDR3 residues: CASSLWGTRAYEQYF. In nucleotides, the CDR3 is TGTGCCAGCAGCTTGTGGGGGACGCGTGCCTACGAGCAGTACTTC. The rearrangement uses TRBV5-4 and TRBJ2-7; perhaps D is TRBD1 or TRBD2 (5 bases each). The V gene's germline CDR1 is SGHNT and CDR2 YYREEE (reference sequence). The CDR3 covers 15 residues. The V end was cut by 1 base, the J end by 2 bases, with 13 bases between.